The T cell receptor beta chain described here comes from a study of blood T cell repertoires in COVID-19. In the study overall: T cells, B-cell-depleted T cells, or PBMCs supplied cDNA or gDNA.

The germline CDR1 and CDR2 sequences are LNHDA and SQIVND (reference sequence). J was trimmed by 0 bases and V by 5 bases; bases with no gene match: 4. The CDR3 has 14 amino acids. Clones were read by immunoSEQ multiplex PCR, and TCRdb kept only the in-frame ones, dropping some. The sample includes fewer than 350,000 clones, approximately 88% of them seen just once. The specimen was PBMCs or T cells enriched from blood (not recorded which). The rearrangement joins TRBV19 to TRBJ2-7, with TRBD2 matching over 7 bases. The receptor was derived from a woman in her twenties or thirties who had recovered from COVID-19. The CDR3 nucleotides read TGTGCCAGTAGTGCCCGGGACTACTCCTACGAGCAGTACTTC. As protein: CASSARDYSYEQYF.